Listed below are T cell receptor beta chains from one sample, sequenced in a study of PD-1 blockade in mismatch repair-deficient tumors. Clones were read by immunoSEQ multiplex PCR, and TCRdb kept only the in-frame ones, dropping some. The profile shows 95,000 to 150,000 clones, about 88% of them singletons. Sequences were derived from peripheral blood, sampled 44 weeks after starting pembrolizumab. The receptors were sampled from an adult with mismatch repair-deficient cancer. Each CDR3 is given with its conserved first and last residue. A D gene is named only where the DNA matches it firmly. Only part of the rows carry a size: once, few, many, or a class if the clone is expanded.

size	D	J	V	CDR3	DNA
once	TRBD2	TRBJ2-2	TRBV4-3	CASSRYWTSGTGELFF	TGCGCCAGCAGCCGCTACTGGACTAGCGGCACCGGGGAGCTGTTTTTT
NA	NA	TRBJ2-3	TRBV6-6	CASSYGFGYTDTQYF	TGTGCCAGCAGTTACGGGTTTGGGTACACAGATACGCAGTATTTT
NA	NA	TRBJ2-3	TRBV14	CASSLSDTQYF	TGTGCCAGCAGCCTATCAGATACGCAGTATTTT
NA	NA	TRBJ1-1	TRBV4-1	CASSPWDTNTEAFF	TGCGCCAGCAGCCCTTGGGACACGAACACTGAAGCTTTCTTT
NA	NA	TRBJ1-4	TRBV19	CASSINAHLANEKLFF	TGTGCCAGTAGTATCAACGCTCACCTGGCTAATGAAAAACTGTTTTTT
NA	TRBD1	TRBJ2-5	TRBV29-1	CSVATGGETQYF	TGCAGCGTGGCTACAGGGGGAGAGACCCAGTACTTC
NA	TRBD2	TRBJ2-5	TRBV15	CATSGSGREETQYF	TGTGCCACCAGCGGTAGCGGGAGGGAAGAGACCCAGTACTTC
NA	NA	TRBJ2-7	TRBV21-1	CASSTQKGQELYEQYF	TGTGCCAGCAGCACGCAAAAGGGACAGGAGCTATACGAGCAGTACTTC
NA	TRBD2	TRBJ2-4	TRBV27	CASSLWASGRRTEKNIQYF	TGTGCCAGCAGTTTATGGGCTAGCGGGAGACGGACAGAAAAAAACATTCAGTACTTC
once	TRBD2	TRBJ2-1	TRBV9	CASSVVSSGRNEQFF	TGTGCCAGCAGCGTAGTTTCTAGCGGGAGGAATGAGCAGTTCTTC
NA	NA	TRBJ1-2	TRBV5-5	CASSFKGSVYGYTF	TGTGCCAGCAGCTTTAAGGGGTCCGTCTATGGCTACACCTTC
NA	TRBD1	TRBJ1-2	TRBV10-3	CAIEPAGGGYGYTF	TGTGCCATCGAACCGGCAGGGGGAGGCTATGGCTACACCTTC
NA	NA	TRBJ2-4	TRBV21-1	CASSKHEKGRRNIQYF	TGTGCCAGCAGCAAACACGAGAAGGGACGGAGAAACATTCAGTACTTC
NA	TRBD1	TRBJ1-1	TRBV13	CASSGRQGLITEAFF	TGTGCCAGCAGCGGGAGACAGGGGCTGATCACTGAAGCTTTCTTT
few	NA	TRBJ2-5	TRBV29-1	CSVAEGLFGTQYF	TGCAGCGTTGCGGAGGGATTATTTGGGACCCAGTACTTC
NA	NA	TRBJ2-7	TRBV10-3	CAIKAVGVHEQYF	TGTGCCATCAAGGCCGTTGGGGTCCACGAGCAGTACTTC
NA	NA	TRBJ1-4	TRBV4-3	CASSQAGNSPEKLFF	TGCGCCAGCAGCCAAGCCGGGAATAGTCCTGAAAAACTGTTTTTT
NA	NA	TRBJ2-1	TRBV4-1	CASSQEAASSYNEQFF	TGCGCCAGCAGCCAAGAAGCGGCTAGCTCCTACAATGAGCAGTTCTTC
NA	TRBD2	TRBJ2-5	TRBV9	CASSGMVAGETQYF	TGTGCCAGCAGCGGGATGGTAGCGGGTGAGACCCAGTACTTC
NA	TRBD1	TRBJ2-3	TRBV11-2	CASSAGTGYPDTQYF	TGTGCCAGCAGTGCCGGGACAGGTTATCCAGATACGCAGTATTTT
NA	NA	TRBJ2-7	TRBV2	CASSWTLPYEQYF	TGTGCCAGCAGCTGGACACTACCCTACGAGCAGTACTTC
few	TRBD2	TRBJ2-1	TRBV4-3	CASSQRTSGSGVDEQFF	TGCGCCAGCAGCCAAAGGACTAGCGGGAGTGGTGTCGATGAGCAGTTCTTC
NA	NA	TRBJ2-7	TRBV11-2	CASSLIPGPEQYF	TGTGCCAGCAGCTTAATCCCGGGACCCGAGCAGTACTTC
NA	NA	TRBJ1-4	TRBV6-5	CASSRAEKLFF	TGTGCCAGCAGCAGGGCGGAAAAACTGTTTTTT
NA	NA	TRBJ2-2	TRBV4-3	CASSQGQNTGELFF	TGCGCCAGCAGCCAAGGACAGAACACCGGGGAGCTGTTTTTT
NA	TRBD1	TRBJ2-7	TRBV6-5	CASSYSGTGSYEQYF	TGTGCCAGCAGTTACTCCGGGACAGGATCCTACGAGCAGTACTTC
NA	NA	TRBJ1-2	TRBV6-5	CASSYSAPNYGYTF	TGTGCCAGCAGTTACTCAGCGCCTAACTATGGCTACACCTTC
NA	NA	TRBJ2-5	TRBV6-5	CASSPVGTAQETQYF	TGTGCCAGCAGCCCCGTGGGGACGGCTCAAGAGACCCAGTACTTC
NA	NA	TRBJ1-2	TRBV4-1	CASSQGANCTF	TGCGCCAGCAGCCAAGGGGCCAATTGCACCTTC
once	TRBD1	TRBJ2-7	TRBV4-1	CASSQVQGAYEQYF	TGCGCCAGCAGCCAAGTTCAGGGGGCCTACGAGCAGTACTTC
NA	NA	TRBJ1-2	TRBV4-2	CASSQGRGPNYGYTF	TGTGCCAGCAGCCAAGGGCGGGGCCCAAACTATGGCTACACCTTC
few	NA	TRBJ2-1	TRBV7-3	CASSLAGPSSYNEQFF	TGTGCCAGCAGCTTAGCAGGTCCTAGCTCCTACAATGAGCAGTTCTTC
NA	TRBD1	TRBJ2-5	TRBV7-2	CASRGTGGWETQYF	TGTGCCAGCAGAGGGACAGGGGGCTGGGAGACCCAGTACTTC
NA	NA	TRBJ2-2	TRBV25-1	CASSDVGNTGELFF	TGTGCCAGCAGTGATGTCGGGAACACCGGGGAGCTGTTTTTT
NA	NA	TRBJ1-5	TRBV7-2	CASSLGRGKDQPQHF	TGTGCCAGCAGCTTAGGAAGGGGAAAAGATCAGCCCCAGCATTTT
NA	NA	TRBJ2-7	TRBV7-8	CASSLGSQLTGRNYEQYF	TGTGCCAGCAGCTTAGGAAGCCAACTGACGGGACGAAACTACGAGCAGTACTTC
NA	TRBD2	TRBJ2-1	TRBV29-1	CSVTTSGKYNEQFF	TGCAGCGTCACGACTAGCGGGAAATACAATGAGCAGTTCTTC
once	NA	TRBJ2-7	TRBV19	CASSMVGTGRNEQYF	TGTGCCAGTAGTATGGTCGGGACTGGAAGAAACGAGCAGTACTTC
NA	NA	TRBJ1-3	TRBV10-3	CAISTSSGNTIYF	TGTGCCATCAGCACGAGCTCTGGAAACACCATATATTTT
NA	NA	TRBJ2-7	TRBV28	CASSFSLSSGSYEQYF	TGTGCCAGCAGTTTTTCCCTCTCGTCCGGGTCCTACGAGCAGTACTTC
NA	NA	TRBJ2-7	TRBV11-2	CASSLGQADYEQYF	TGTGCCAGCAGCTTAGGACAGGCAGACTACGAGCAGTACTTC
NA	TRBD1	TRBJ2-7	TRBV10-3	CAIKRGLGQSYEQYF	TGTGCCATCAAGAGGGGTTTGGGACAGTCCTACGAGCAGTACTTC
NA	NA	TRBJ1-5	TRBV28	CASRERTTGSNQPQHF	TGTGCCAGCAGAGAGAGGACAACCGGTAGCAATCAGCCCCAGCATTTT
once	NA	TRBJ1-5	TRBV6-1	CASSEAAGSSNQPQHF	TGTGCCAGCAGTGAAGCGGCAGGAAGTAGCAATCAGCCCCAGCATTTT
once	NA	TRBJ2-3	TRBV6-5	CASSYSYGSDTQYF	TGTGCCAGCAGTTACTCCTATGGTTCAGATACGCAGTATTTT
NA	NA	TRBJ2-2	TRBV7-9	CASSEHRTGELFF	TGTGCCAGCAGCGAACACCGCACCGGGGAGCTGTTTTTT
NA	NA	TRBJ2-3	TRBV30	CAWSSDLAQYF	TGTGCCTGGAGCTCGGACTTGGCGCAGTATTTT
few	NA	TRBJ1-5	TRBV30	CAWSSPNMNQPQHF	TGTGCCTGGAGTAGTCCTAATATGAATCAGCCCCAGCATTTT
NA	TRBD2	TRBJ2-1	TRBV6-5	CASNSLAGEFNEQFF	TGTGCCAGCAATTCACTAGCGGGAGAATTCAATGAGCAGTTCTTC
many	NA	TRBJ2-5	TRBV10-3	CAISDGLDQETQYF	TGTGCCATCAGTGATGGGTTAGACCAAGAGACCCAGTACTTC
few	TRBD2	TRBJ2-2	TRBV6-1	CASSRTSGSEGELFF	TGTGCCAGCAGTCGGACTAGCGGGAGCGAGGGGGAGCTGTTTTTT
NA	TRBD2	TRBJ2-5	TRBV5-1	CASSLGVAGGETQYF	TGCGCCAGCAGCTTGGGAGTGGCGGGAGGTGAGACCCAGTACTTC
NA	TRBD1	TRBJ1-3	TRBV10-3	CAIRDSGGARGNTIYF	TGTGCCATCAGGGATTCAGGGGGCGCGAGAGGAAACACCATATATTTT
NA	NA	TRBJ2-1	TRBV9	CASSVGGLGNEQFF	TGTGCCAGCAGCGTAGGTGGGCTCGGCAATGAGCAGTTCTTC
NA	NA	TRBJ2-2	TRBV7-2	CATGGLNANTGELFF	TGTGCCACAGGGGGACTAAACGCGAACACCGGGGAGCTGTTTTTT